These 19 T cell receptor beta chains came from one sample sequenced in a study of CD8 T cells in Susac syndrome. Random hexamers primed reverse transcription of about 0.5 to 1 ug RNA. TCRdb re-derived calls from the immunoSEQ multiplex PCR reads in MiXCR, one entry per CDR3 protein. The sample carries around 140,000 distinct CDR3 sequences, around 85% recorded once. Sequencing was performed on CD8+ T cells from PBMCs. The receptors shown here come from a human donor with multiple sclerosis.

The CDR3 loop reads CAWRRSLGEKLFF. The CDR3 nucleotides read TGTGCCTGGAGGCGGAGTTTGGGTGAAAAACTGTTTTTT. The chain combines TRBV30 with TRBJ1-4; D not resolved. Deletions cut 3 bases from V and 7 bases from J, with 12 bases between. Germline CDR1 GTSNPN, CDR2 SVGIG (reference sequence). The CDR3 has 13 amino acids.

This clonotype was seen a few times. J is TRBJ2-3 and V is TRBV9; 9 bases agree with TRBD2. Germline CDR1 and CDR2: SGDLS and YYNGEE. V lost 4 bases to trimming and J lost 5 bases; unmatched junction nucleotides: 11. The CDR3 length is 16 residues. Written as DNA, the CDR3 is TGTGCCAGCAGCACCTCGCGGGAGGGCCGGGGAGATACGCAGTATTTT. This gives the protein CASSTSREGRGDTQYF.

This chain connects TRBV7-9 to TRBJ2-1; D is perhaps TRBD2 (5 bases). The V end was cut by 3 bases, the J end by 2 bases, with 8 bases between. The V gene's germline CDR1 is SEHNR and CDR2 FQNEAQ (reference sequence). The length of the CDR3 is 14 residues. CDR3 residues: CASSLELAYNEQFF. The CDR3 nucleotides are TGTGCCAGCAGCTTGGAACTAGCCTACAATGAGCAGTTCTTC. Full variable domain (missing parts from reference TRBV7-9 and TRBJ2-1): DTGVSQNPRHKITKRGQNVTFRCDPISEHNRLYWYRQTLGQGPEFLTYFQNEAQLEKSRLLSDRFSAERPKGSFSTLEIQRTEQGDSAMYLCASSLELAYNEQFFGPGTRLTVL.

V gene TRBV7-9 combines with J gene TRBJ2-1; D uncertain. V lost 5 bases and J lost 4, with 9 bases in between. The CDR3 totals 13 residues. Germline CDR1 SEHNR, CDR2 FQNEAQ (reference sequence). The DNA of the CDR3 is TGTGCCAGCAGCCGAGAGGAGTACAATGAGCAGTTCTTC. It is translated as CASSREEYNEQFF.

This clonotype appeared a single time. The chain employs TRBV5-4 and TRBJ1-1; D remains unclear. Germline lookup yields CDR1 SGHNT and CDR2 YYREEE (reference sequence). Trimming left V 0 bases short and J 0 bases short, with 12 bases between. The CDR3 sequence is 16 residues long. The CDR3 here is CASSLEEGGMNTEAFF. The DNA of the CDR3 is TGTGCCAGCAGCTTGGAAGAGGGTGGGATGAACACTGAAGCTTTCTTT.

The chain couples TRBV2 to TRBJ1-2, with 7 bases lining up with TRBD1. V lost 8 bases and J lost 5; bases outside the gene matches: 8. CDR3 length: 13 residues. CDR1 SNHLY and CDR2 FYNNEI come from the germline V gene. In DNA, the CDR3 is TGTGCCAGCCTAAGGGGGCAATTATATGGCTACACCTTC. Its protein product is CASLRGQLYGYTF.

As DNA, the CDR3 is TGTGCCAGCAGCTTAGATACCACAGATACGCAGTATTTT. As protein: CASSLDTTDTQYF. The rearrangement joins TRBV7-9 to TRBJ2-3; D remains unclear. Trimming left V 1 base short and J 2 bases short, with 4 bases between. This CDR3 is 13 amino acids long. The V gene's germline CDR1 is SEHNR and CDR2 FQNEAQ (reference sequence). Complete variable domain (other parts from reference TRBV7-9 and TRBJ2-3): DTGVSQNPRHKITKRGQNVTFRCDPISEHNRLYWYRQTLGQGPEFLTYFQNEAQLEKSRLLSDRFSAERPKGSFSTLEIQRTEQGDSAMYLCASSLDTTDTQYFGPGTRLTVL.

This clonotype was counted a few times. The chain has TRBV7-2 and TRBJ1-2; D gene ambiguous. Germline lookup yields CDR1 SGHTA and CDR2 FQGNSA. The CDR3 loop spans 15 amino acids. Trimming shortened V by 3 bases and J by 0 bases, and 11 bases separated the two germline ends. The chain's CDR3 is CASSFSDRANYGYTF. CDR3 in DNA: TGTGCCAGCAGCTTCTCCGACCGAGCTAACTATGGCTACACCTTC.

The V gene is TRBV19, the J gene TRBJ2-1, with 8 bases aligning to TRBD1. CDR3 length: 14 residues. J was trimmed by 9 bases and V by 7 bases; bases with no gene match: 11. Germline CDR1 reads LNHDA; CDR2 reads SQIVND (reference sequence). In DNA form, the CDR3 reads TGTGCCAGTACCCCGACAGGGGAAAATGGTGAGCAGTTCTTC. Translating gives CASTPTGENGEQFF.

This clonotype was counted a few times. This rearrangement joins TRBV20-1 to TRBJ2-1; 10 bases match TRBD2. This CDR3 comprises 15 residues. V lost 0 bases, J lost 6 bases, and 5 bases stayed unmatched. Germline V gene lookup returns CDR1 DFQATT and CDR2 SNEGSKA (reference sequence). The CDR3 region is CSARELAGSINEQFF. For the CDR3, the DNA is TGCAGTGCTAGAGAACTAGCGGGGTCTATCAATGAGCAGTTCTTC.

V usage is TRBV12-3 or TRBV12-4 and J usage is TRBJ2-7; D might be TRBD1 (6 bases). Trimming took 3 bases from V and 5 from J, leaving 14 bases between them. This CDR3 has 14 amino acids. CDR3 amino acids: CASSLGTTTNEQYF. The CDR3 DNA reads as TGTGCCAGCAGTTTGGGGACAACCACCAACGAGCAGTACTTC.

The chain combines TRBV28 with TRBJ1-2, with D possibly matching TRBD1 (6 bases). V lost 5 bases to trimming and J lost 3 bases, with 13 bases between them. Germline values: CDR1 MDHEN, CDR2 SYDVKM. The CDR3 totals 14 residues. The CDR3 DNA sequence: TGTGCCAGCAGTGCTACAGGGTTAGACTATGGCTACACCTTC. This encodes CASSATGLDYGYTF.

In nucleotides, the CDR3 is TGTGCCAGTAGTGCGGGGACTAGCGGCTACGAGCAGTACTTC. Translating it yields CASSAGTSGYEQYF. This sequence joins TRBV19 and TRBJ2-7; TRBD2 matches at 11 bases. This CDR3 contains 14 residues. J lost 3 bases, V lost 5 bases, and 3 bases had no gene match. In germline, CDR1 is LNHDA, CDR2 SQIVND (reference sequence).

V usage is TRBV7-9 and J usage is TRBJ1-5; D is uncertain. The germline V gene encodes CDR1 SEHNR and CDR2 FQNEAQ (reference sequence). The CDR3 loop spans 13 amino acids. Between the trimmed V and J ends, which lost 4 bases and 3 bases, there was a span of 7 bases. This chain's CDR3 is CASSYSVNQPQHF. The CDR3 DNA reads TGTGCCAGCAGCTACTCGGTCAATCAGCCCCAGCATTTT.

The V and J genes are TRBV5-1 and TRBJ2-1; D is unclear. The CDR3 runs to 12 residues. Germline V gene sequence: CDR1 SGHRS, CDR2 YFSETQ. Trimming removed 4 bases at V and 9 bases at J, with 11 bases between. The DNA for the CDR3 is TGCGCCAGCAGCGGAACAACCGGTGAGCAGTTCTTC. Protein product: CASSGTTGEQFF.

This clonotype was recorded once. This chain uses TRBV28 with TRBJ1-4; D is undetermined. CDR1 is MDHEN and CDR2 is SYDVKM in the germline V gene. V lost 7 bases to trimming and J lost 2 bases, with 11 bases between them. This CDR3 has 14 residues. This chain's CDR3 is CASTLGYTNEKLFF. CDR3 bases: TGTGCCAGCACTTTGGGGTATACTAATGAAAAACTGTTTTTT.

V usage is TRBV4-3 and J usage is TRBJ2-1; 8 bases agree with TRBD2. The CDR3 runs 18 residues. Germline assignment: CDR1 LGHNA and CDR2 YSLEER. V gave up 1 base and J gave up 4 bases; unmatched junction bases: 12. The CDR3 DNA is TGCGCCAGCAGCCAAGTGGCCCTCTGGGCGGGAGGTTACAATGAGCAGTTCTTC. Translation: CASSQVALWAGGYNEQFF.

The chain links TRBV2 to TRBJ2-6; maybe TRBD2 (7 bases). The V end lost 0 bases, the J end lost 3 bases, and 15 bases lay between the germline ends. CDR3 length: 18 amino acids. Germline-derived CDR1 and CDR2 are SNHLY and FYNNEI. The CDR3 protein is CASSEARGRDDGANVLTF. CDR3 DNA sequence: TGTGCCAGCAGTGAAGCGAGGGGGAGGGATGATGGGGCCAACGTCCTGACTTTC.

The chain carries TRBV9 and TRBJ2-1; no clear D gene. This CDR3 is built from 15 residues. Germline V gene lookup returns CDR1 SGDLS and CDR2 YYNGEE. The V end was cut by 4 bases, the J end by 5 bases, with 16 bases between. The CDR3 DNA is TGTGCCAGCAGCCCAGTTAGTGGGATGCACAATGAGCAGTTCTTC. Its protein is CASSPVSGMHNEQFF.